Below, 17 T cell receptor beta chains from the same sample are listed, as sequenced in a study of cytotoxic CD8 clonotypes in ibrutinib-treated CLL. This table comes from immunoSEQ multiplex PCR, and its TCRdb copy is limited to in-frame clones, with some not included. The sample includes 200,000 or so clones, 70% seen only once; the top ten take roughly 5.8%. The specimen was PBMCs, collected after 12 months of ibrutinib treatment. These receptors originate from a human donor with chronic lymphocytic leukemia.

The CDR3 loop reads CASSYSLARNNEQFF. CDR3 DNA sequence: TGTGCCAGCAGTTACTCGCTAGCGCGAAACAATGAGCAGTTCTTC. V is TRBV6-5 and J is TRBJ2-1; perhaps TRBD2 as D (6 bases). The CDR3 is 15 amino acids. Germline lookup yields CDR1 MNHEY and CDR2 SVGAGI. The V and J ends lost 0 bases and 5 bases respectively, with 11 bases between them.

In DNA, the CDR3 is TGTGCCAGCAGTTACGCAGGGGGCTCCTATGGCTACACCTTC. Residues: CASSYAGGSYGYTF. The chain joins TRBV28 to TRBJ1-2; TRBD1 agrees at 8 bases. The germline gives CDR1 MDHEN, CDR2 SYDVKM. The CDR3 runs to 14 residues. V shed 4 bases, J shed 4 bases, and the junction held 5 bases outside the gene matches.

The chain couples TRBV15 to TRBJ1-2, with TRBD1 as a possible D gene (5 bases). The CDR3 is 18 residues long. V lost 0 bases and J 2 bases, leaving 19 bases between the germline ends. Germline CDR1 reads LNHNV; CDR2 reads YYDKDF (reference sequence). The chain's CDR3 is CATSRDQGTATKNYGYTF. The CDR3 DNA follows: TGTGCCACCAGCAGAGACCAGGGCACCGCCACGAAGAACTATGGCTACACCTTC. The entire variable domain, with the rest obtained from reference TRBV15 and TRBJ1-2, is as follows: DAMVIQNPRYQVTQFGKPVTLSCSQTLNHNVMYWYQQKSSQAPKLLFHYYDKDFNNEADTPDNFQSRRPNTSFCFLDIRSPGLGDTAMYLCATSRDQGTATKNYGYTFGSGTRLTVV.

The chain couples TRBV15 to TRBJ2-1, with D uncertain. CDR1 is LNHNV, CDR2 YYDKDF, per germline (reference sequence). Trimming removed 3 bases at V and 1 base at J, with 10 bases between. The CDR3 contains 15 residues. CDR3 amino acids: CATSSWVPSYNEQFF. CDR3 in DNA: TGTGCCACCAGCAGTTGGGTCCCGTCCTACAATGAGCAGTTCTTC.

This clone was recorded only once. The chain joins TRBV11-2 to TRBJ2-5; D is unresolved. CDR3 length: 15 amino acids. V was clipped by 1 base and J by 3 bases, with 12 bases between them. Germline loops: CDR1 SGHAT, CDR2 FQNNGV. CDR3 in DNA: TGTGCCAGCAGCTTAGCTCCGGCAGTCAAAGAGACCCAGTACTTC. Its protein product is CASSLAPAVKETQYF. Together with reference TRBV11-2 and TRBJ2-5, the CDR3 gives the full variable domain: EAGVAQSPRYKIIEKRQSVAFWCNPISGHATLYWYQQILGQGPKLLIQFQNNGVVDDSQLPKDRFSAERLKGVDSTLKIQPAKLEDSAVYLCASSLAPAVKETQYFGPGTRLLVL.

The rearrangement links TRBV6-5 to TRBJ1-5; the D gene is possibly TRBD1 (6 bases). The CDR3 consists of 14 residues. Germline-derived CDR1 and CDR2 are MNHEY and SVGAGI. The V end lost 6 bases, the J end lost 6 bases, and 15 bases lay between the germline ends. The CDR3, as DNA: TGTGCCAGCAGCGACAGGATGGTTTCTCAGCCCCAGCATTTT. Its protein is CASSDRMVSQPQHF.

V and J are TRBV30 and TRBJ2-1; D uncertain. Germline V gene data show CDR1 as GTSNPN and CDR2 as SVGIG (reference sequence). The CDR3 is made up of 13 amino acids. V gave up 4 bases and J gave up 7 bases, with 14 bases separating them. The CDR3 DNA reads TGTGCCTGGATGAGAACCAATGGGAATGAGCAGTTCTTC. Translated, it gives CAWMRTNGNEQFF.

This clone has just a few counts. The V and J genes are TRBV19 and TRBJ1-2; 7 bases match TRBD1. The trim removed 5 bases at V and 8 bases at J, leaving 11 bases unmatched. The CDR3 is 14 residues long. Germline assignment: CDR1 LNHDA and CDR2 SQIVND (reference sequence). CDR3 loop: CASSHRDRTKGYTF. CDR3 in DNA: TGTGCCAGTAGTCACCGGGACAGAACTAAGGGCTACACCTTC.

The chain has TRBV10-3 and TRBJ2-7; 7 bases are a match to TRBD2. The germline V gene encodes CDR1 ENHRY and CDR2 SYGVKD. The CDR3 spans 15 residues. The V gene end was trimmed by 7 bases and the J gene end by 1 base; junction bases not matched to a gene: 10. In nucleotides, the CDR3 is TGTGCCATCAACTCTGGCGGGGGTGGTTCCTACGAGCAGTACTTC. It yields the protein CAINSGGGGSYEQYF.

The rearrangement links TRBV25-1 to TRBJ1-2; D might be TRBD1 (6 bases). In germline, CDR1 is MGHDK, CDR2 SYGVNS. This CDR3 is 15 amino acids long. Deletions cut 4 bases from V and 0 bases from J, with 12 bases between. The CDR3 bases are TGTGCCAGCAGTGTTACAGGGACACCTAACTATGGCTACACCTTC. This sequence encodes CASSVTGTPNYGYTF.

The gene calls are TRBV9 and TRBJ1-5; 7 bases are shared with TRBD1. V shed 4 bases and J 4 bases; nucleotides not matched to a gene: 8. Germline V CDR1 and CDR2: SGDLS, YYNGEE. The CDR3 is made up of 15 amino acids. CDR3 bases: TGTGCCAGCAGCTTGAGGGACAGTACAAATCAGCCCCAGCATTTT. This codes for CASSLRDSTNQPQHF.

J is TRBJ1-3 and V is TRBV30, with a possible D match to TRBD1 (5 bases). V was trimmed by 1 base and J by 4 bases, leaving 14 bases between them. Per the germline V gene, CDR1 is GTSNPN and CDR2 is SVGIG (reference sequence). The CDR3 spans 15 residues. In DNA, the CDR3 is TGTGCCTGGAGTGGTACGGCAGGGCAAGGAAACACCATATATTTT. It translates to CAWSGTAGQGNTIYF.

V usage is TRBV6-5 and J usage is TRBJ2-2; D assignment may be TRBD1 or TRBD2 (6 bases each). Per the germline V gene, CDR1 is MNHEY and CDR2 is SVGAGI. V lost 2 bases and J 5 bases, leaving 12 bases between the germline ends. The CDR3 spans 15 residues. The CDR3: CASSYGRGRTGELFF. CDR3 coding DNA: TGTGCCAGCAGTTACGGCCGGGGGCGAACCGGGGAGCTGTTTTTT.

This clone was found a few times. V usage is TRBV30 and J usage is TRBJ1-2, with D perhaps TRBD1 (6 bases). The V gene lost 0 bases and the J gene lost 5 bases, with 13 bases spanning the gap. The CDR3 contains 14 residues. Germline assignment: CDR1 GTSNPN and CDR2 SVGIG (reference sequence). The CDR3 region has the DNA TGTGCCTGGAGTGTACCGCCAGGGGTTTATGGCTACACCTTC. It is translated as CAWSVPPGVYGYTF.

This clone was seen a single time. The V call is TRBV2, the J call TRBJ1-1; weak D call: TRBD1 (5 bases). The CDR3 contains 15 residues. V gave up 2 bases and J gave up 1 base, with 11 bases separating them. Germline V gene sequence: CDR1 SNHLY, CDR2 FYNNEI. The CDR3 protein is CASSEWGVQNTEAFF. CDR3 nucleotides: TGTGCCAGCAGTGAATGGGGGGTACAGAACACTGAAGCTTTCTTT.

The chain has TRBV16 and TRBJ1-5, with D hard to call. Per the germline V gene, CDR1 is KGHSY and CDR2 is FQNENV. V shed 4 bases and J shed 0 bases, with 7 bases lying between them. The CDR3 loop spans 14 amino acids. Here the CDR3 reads CASSRRNSNQPQHF. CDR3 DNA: TGTGCCAGCAGCCGAAGGAATAGCAATCAGCCCCAGCATTTT.

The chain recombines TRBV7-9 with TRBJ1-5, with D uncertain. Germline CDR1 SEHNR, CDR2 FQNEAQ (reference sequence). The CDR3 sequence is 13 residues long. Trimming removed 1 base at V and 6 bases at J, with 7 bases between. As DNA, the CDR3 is TGTGCCAGCAGCTTAGGGGAGCCTCAGCCCCAGCATTTT. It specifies CASSLGEPQPQHF.